This TCR beta chain was sequenced in a study of neurological immune-mediated disorders (dated by TCRdb to the late 2010s). For the wider study: Of the approximately 34 multiple sclerosis patients, around 31 had relapsing-remitting MS and 3 had secondary progressive MS. Using UMI-based sequencing, the study compared peripheral blood TCR-beta repertoires from patients with HTLV-I-associated myelopathy (HAM/TSP), patients with multiple sclerosis, and healthy controls. Longitudinal samples, technical triplicates and paired sorted CD4+ and CD8+ T-cell subsets, alongside PBMC samples, were included among the roughly 100 TCR-beta libraries. The cohort comprised some 71 subjects: some 14 HAM/TSP patients, some 35 multiple sclerosis patients and about 20 healthy controls.

Broad study findings and their caveats: No identical CDR3 amino acid sequences were shared among expanded clones across subjects, suggesting private TCR-beta repertoires in all groups. In a phylogenetic analysis, the repertoires of 18 out of 34 MS patients fell into a single cluster of related CDR3 sequences, pointing to a possible signature at the repertoire level. The MS cluster was not associated with any clinical or MRI features, and the authors stated that larger cohorts are needed. TCR clonal expansion was greatest in HAM/TSP patients and smallest in MS patients, who ranked below even healthy controls.

For the unsorted PBMC libraries, 2 million PBMCs were stored in RNAlater at -80 degrees C until RNA extraction and were used to generate the libraries. Multiple sclerosis patients were enrolled in a US clinical protocol under which disease progression was evaluated by magnetic resonance imaging. Peripheral blood was subjected to Ficoll-Hypaque density gradient centrifugation to isolate PBMCs, which were then cryopreserved in liquid nitrogen. To synthesize cDNA, template-switch 5'RACE was performed with a primer carrying a 10-nucleotide random unique molecular identifier so that each TCR transcript was tagged. Every sequencing run covered 15-18 subjects and yielded more than 180 million TCR-beta sequences. The RNeasy kit was used to extract total RNA. TCR-beta VDJ regions were amplified with primers for the TCR constant region and the 5'RACE anchor, using the KAPA Real-time Library Amplification kit. Sample indexes and Illumina adaptors were added in a first PCR, after which library yield was increased in a second PCR. After purification with Ampure beads, the TCR product of roughly 650 bp was size-selected on a 2% E-gel SizeSelection system. Before pooling, libraries had their quality checked on a Bioanalyzer, their concentration measured with Qubit, and their quantity determined with the Kapa Library Quantification kit. Libraries were sequenced paired-end 2 x 150 bp on an Illumina HiSeq 2500. To increase sequence diversity, about 25-30% phiX was spiked into each library pool. Per the authors' processing: The UMI-based MiGEC pipeline processed quality-filtered reads and removed over 80% of raw TCR sequences during error correction. IMGT germline references were used for aligning VDJ genes, and each clonotype was defined as a unique CDR3 amino acid sequence together with its V-J genes. Clonal expansion, Shannon diversity and CDR3 relatedness (CalcPairwiseDistances, ClusterSamples) were evaluated with VDJtools, and phylogenetic trees were built with CLCbio workbench. Expanded clones were defined as having at least 8 unique UMIs, based on coefficient-of-variation modelling across technical triplicates. The public reads were reanalyzed by TCRdb: fastp trimming at Q25, MiXCR alignment, in-frame beta chains only. Each entry merges the rows of one CDR3 protein and shows their most common DNA and genes. It is TCRdb's table, rather than the study itself, that gives the V and J calls and clone size. Recorded for this sample are about 58,000 distinct CDR3 sequences; roughly 4% of them occurred a single time. Clones ranked in the top ten supply around 1.5% of the sample.

The CDR3 starts with the cysteine, ends with the phenylalanine, and has 14 residues. CDR3 DNA is the only sequence kept; it has 42 bases, read in frame from the first base. Deletion took 4 bases off V and 0 bases off J, with a span of 7 bases between the germline ends. From the germline V gene, CDR1 is LGHNA and CDR2 is YNFKEQ. There are many counts of this clonotype. Its antigen is still unknown. The sample holds no much larger clone one base away, and base qualities are not on file. The rearranged segments are TRBV4-2 and TRBJ2-1, with the D gene too uncertain to name. This receptor was taken from a man in his thirties or forties with multiple sclerosis. Sequencing was carried out using PBMCs. The DNA sequence reads TGTGCCAGCAGCCCTTTAAGCTCCTACAATGAGCAGTTCTTC. It encodes CASSPLSSYNEQFF.